A single sample is the source of the 15 T cell receptor beta chains below, sequenced in a study of shared clonotypes between healthy human individuals. Data came from immunoSEQ multiplex PCR; TCRdb stores just in-frame clones and leaves some out. This table holds about 2.4 million clones, roughly 93% found once. The sequencing input was naive CD4+ T cells from PBMCs. As to subset: CD45RA+ positively selected. The source is a man aged 18 to 30 in good health. Some clones in this sample may be carry-over from other donors' samples.

The table lists this clone with a few counts. The chain joins TRBV6-1 to TRBJ1-4; D unclear. Deletions cut 1 base from V and 3 bases from J, with 6 bases between. The germline CDR1 and CDR2 sequences are MNHNS and SASEGT. CDR3 length: 14 residues. CDR3 in amino acids: CASSEGEANEKLFF. In nucleotides, the CDR3 is TGTGCCAGCAGTGAAGGCGAGGCTAATGAAAAACTGTTTTTT.

V is TRBV5-1 and J is TRBJ2-5; TRBD2 aligns across 12 bases. V dropped 5 bases and J dropped 3; count of bases not matched to a gene: 8. CDR1 is SGHRS and CDR2 is YFSETQ in the germline V gene. CDR3 length: 16 residues. CDR3 in DNA: TGCGCCAGCAGAGACCTAGCGGGAGGGCCTGAAGAGACCCAGTACTTC. Its protein product is CASRDLAGGPEETQYF. The variable domain in full, with the rest retrieved from reference TRBV5-1 and TRBJ2-5, is KAGVTQTPRYLIKTRGQQVTLSCSPISGHRSVSWYQQTPGQGLQFLFEYFSETQRNKGNFPGRFSGRQFSNSRSEMNVSTLELGDSALYLCASRDLAGGPEETQYFGPGTRLLVL.

The chain uses TRBV18 and TRBJ2-5, with D possibly TRBD2 on 5 matching bases. The J call may be in error: the DNA end matches TRBJ2-7 better. Germline-derived CDR1 and CDR2 are KGHSH and LQKENI. This CDR3 contains 17 residues. This CDR3 reads CASSPGVASMHTYEQYF. CDR3 sequence (DNA): TGTGCCAGCTCACCAGGGGTAGCGAGTATGCATACCTACGAGCAGTACTTC.

There are a few counts of this clone. The chain combines TRBV7-3 with TRBJ1-2; D is undetermined. This CDR3 contains 11 residues. Germline values: CDR1 SGHTA, CDR2 FQGTGA. V was cut by 2 bases and J by 3 bases, with 1 base left in between. Here the CDR3 reads CASSLDYGYTF. In DNA form, the CDR3 reads TGTGCCAGCAGCTTAGACTATGGCTACACCTTC.

This clone was recorded only once. The gene calls are TRBV7-2 and TRBJ2-2; D is possibly TRBD1 (7 bases). The germline V gene has CDR1 SGHTA and CDR2 FQGNSA. The V end lost 0 bases, the J end lost 3 bases, and 11 bases lay between the germline ends. The CDR3 is made up of 16 amino acids. The CDR3 sequence is CASSLAEGAHTGELFF. The CDR3 DNA reads as TGTGCCAGCAGCTTAGCGGAGGGGGCCCACACCGGGGAGCTGTTTTTT.

The chain has TRBV7-9 and TRBJ2-2; no definite D call. Germline CDR1 SEHNR, CDR2 FQNEAQ (reference sequence). The CDR3 sequence is 15 residues long. V was shortened by 0 bases and J by 1 base, with 6 bases between the two germline ends. The CDR3 loop is CASSLAPGNTGELFF. CDR3 nucleotides: TGTGCCAGCAGCTTAGCCCCAGGGAACACCGGGGAGCTGTTTTTT.

The chain combines TRBV28 with TRBJ2-7; 11 bases agree with TRBD2. The V gene's germline CDR1 is MDHEN and CDR2 SYDVKM. Trimming removed 4 bases from V and 5 bases from J; junction bases left unmatched: 7. CDR3 length equals 15 residues. The CDR3 DNA sequence: TGTGCCAGCAGTTCCATAGCGGGAGGGCTAAACGAGCAGTACTTC. Amino acids: CASSSIAGGLNEQYF.

J is TRBJ1-3 and V is TRBV19, with D maybe TRBD1 (5 bases). Germline loops: CDR1 LNHDA, CDR2 SQIVND (reference sequence). V was trimmed by 5 bases and J by 3 bases, leaving 17 bases between them. CDR3 size: 16 residues. The CDR3 is CASSHRDLESGNTIYF. In DNA, the CDR3 is TGTGCCAGTAGTCACCGGGACCTCGAGAGTGGAAACACCATATATTTT.

The chain employs TRBV7-9 and TRBJ2-7; 13 bases are a match to TRBD2. V lost 0 bases, J lost 2 bases, and 4 bases stayed unmatched. CDR1 and CDR2 (germline): SEHNR, FQNEAQ (reference sequence). The CDR3 sequence is 17 residues long. CDR3 DNA sequence: TGTGCCAGCAGCTTAGCCCAGACTAGCGGGAGGCCCTACGAGCAGTACTTC. Protein: CASSLAQTSGRPYEQYF. Drawing the rest from reference TRBV7-9 and TRBJ2-7, the complete variable domain is DTGVSQNPRHKITKRGQNVTFRCDPISEHNRLYWYRQTLGQGPEFLTYFQNEAQLEKSRLLSDRFSAERPKGSFSTLEIQRTEQGDSAMYLCASSLAQTSGRPYEQYFGPGTRLTVT.

On this clone itself: This CDR3 is also generated by other DNA sequences in the sample. V and J are TRBV27 and TRBJ1-2; the match to TRBD1 covers 8 bases. This CDR3 has 13 residues. The V segment lost 6 bases and the J segment 2 bases; nucleotides outside the gene matches: 2. CDR1 and CDR2 from the germline V gene are MNHEY and SMNVEV (reference sequence). The CDR3 nucleotides are TGTGCCAGCAGAACAGGGGGGAACTATGGCTACACCTTC. It codes for CASRTGGNYGYTF.

The CDR3 sequence is CASSLRPQYNEQFF. CDR3 coding DNA: TGTGCCAGCAGCTTACGACCGCAGTACAATGAGCAGTTCTTC. This chain links TRBV7-3 with TRBJ2-1; D gene unclear. Trimming pared 2 bases from V and 4 bases from J, leaving 9 bases between. Germline lookup yields CDR1 SGHTA and CDR2 FQGTGA. CDR3 length equals 14 residues.

J is TRBJ2-1 and V is TRBV9, with TRBD2 matching over 8 bases. The CDR3 has 14 amino acids. The V segment lost 0 bases and the J segment 9 bases; nucleotides outside the gene matches: 5. The germline V gene has CDR1 SGDLS and CDR2 YYNGEE. CDR3 in amino acids: CASSVAGLVGEQFF. The DNA for the CDR3 is TGTGCCAGCAGCGTAGCGGGACTAGTAGGTGAGCAGTTCTTC.

This clone has only a few counts. The chain recombines TRBV7-2 with TRBJ2-7; D gene unclear. Germline CDR1 SGHTA, CDR2 FQGNSA. This CDR3 is built from 14 residues. The V end was cut by 4 bases, the J end by 3 bases, with 13 bases between. CDR3 residues: CASSSGPLGYEQYF. The CDR3 DNA is TGTGCCAGCAGCTCGGGCCCTTTAGGCTACGAGCAGTACTTC.

The chain carries TRBV19 and TRBJ1-5, with 8 bases matching TRBD1. V lost 4 bases and J lost 3; bases outside the gene matches: 2. This CDR3 contains 14 residues. Per germline, CDR1 LNHDA and CDR2 SQIVND (reference sequence). CDR3 in DNA: TGTGCCAGTAGTAAGGGACAGGTCAATCAGCCCCAGCATTTT. Protein product: CASSKGQVNQPQHF.

V gene TRBV19 combines with J gene TRBJ2-2; no reliable D call. The CDR3 loop spans 13 amino acids. CDR1 is LNHDA and CDR2 is SQIVND in the germline V gene (reference sequence). Trimming left V 7 bases short and J 11 bases short, with 17 bases between. The CDR3 DNA reads TGTGCCAGTACTCCCCCCCGGCTCGGAGAGCTGTTTTTT. Translating it yields CASTPPRLGELFF.